The T cell receptor (beta chain) under discussion was sequenced for a study of T cell repertoires in cytomegalovirus infection. The wider study: CMV infection and matching HLA type were both indicated by public TCR beta signatures.

Study findings and constraints: Adding up the frequency of public TCR beta families identified people who carried CMV plus the relevant HLA. Predominance within the ex vivo response was attributable to HLA-C-restricted CMV-specific TCR beta clonotypes.

In this sample, this clonotype turned up many times. Its antigen is not known. There are 19 residues in the CDR3. Trimming left V 2 bases short and J 4 bases short, with 25 bases between. In germline, CDR1 is MNHEY, CDR2 SVGEGT. TCRdb ran MiXCR on the reads and lists one entry per CDR3 protein. Seen here are more than 75,000 distinct CDR3 sequences, around 3.4% observed once, and the top ten hold around 4.9%. The specimen sequenced was PBMCs. The V call is TRBV6-2 or TRBV6-3, the J call TRBJ2-3, with a tentative D call TRBD1 (6 bases). The TCR was taken from a human donor in good health (CMV status not recorded). Some clones in this sample may be carry-over from other donors' samples. The CDR3 DNA reads as TGTGCCAGCAGTTACATAGGGGATTGGGGACAACAGGGCGCAGATACGCAGTATTTT. It codes for CASSYIGDWGQQGADTQYF.